This T cell receptor (beta chain) was recovered during a study of T cell responses to AZD1222 COVID-19 vaccine listed by TCRdb under 2021. Background for the entire study: AZD1222 recipients given second doses at about 4 weeks or at about 12 weeks were pooled, since spike-specific TCR depth and breadth were not found to differ between the two schedules. A total of 240 or so trial participants underwent TCR sequencing, of whom about 200 had received two doses of AZD1222 and roughly 26 had received two doses of the MenACWY control vaccine. Trial participants were enrolled by age into 18-55, 56-69 and 70-plus year subgroups, with about 150, 28 and 57 TCR-sequenced participants respectively.

As to this clone: Its antigen has not been determined. No base quality information exists; no much larger clone differs at one position.

General findings and caveats noted by the study authors: Conclusions about previously exposed vaccinees were limited because only 5 or 6 AZD1222 recipients were SARS-CoV-2 seropositive at baseline. The 56-69-year group was small, and its depth increase did not reach significance, likely because of low power. Nearly half of unique spike-specific TCRs reportedly recognized epitopes outside regions mutated in the B.1.351 and B.1.1.7 variants. No day 14 peak-response samples were available, so repertoires were characterized only after the peak T cell response. After two AZD1222 doses, spike-specific TCR breadth and depth were significantly higher than at day 0 and than in MenACWY recipients. Participants were mostly white British and included more females than males, and it was suggested by the authors that clonal diversity may have been underestimated. CD4 TCRs associated with the vaccine covered the entire spike protein, and the dominant responses were in regions 160-218 and 743-854.

The sample's time point, from its label and the paper: baseline before first vaccination. Samples from vaccinated people were obtained from the UK trials COV001 and COV002, which included a single-blind randomized controlled phase 2/3 trial of AZD1222 (ChAdOx1 nCoV-19) in healthy adults. Trial participant PBMC samples were collected at day 0 and day 28 after the second dose for TCRbeta chain sequencing. The CDR3 regions of human TCRbeta chains were subjected to immunosequencing. Per the original workflow: TCRs in the repertoires were compared against a reference library of SARS-CoV-2-specific TCRs that had been generated with the MIRA antigen-specificity platform. Breadth was defined as the fraction of unique TCRs that were SARS-CoV-2-associated, and depth was defined as the fraction of total T cells that were SARS-CoV-2-associated. Using the MIRA data, each spike-specific TCR was assigned both to the spike region to which the TCR was reactive and to a CD4 or CD8 class. Log10-transformed breadth and depth values were compared by one-way ANOVA with Sidak's multiple comparisons tests. TCRdb provides this immuneACCESS table in a form limited to in-frame rearrangements. Some clones are lacking; in checked studies, under half of them reflect an unresolved V gene, and why the rest are absent is not known. That table gives V, J and clone size, and the DNA gave D and trimming. This sample gives approximately 70,000 clones in total; roughly 84% of them show up just once. The ten largest clones represent more than 8.5% of the sample.

CDR1 and CDR2 are drawn from the germline V gene: SGHRS, YFSETQ. V was cut back by 0 bases and J by 6 bases, leaving a gap of 9 bases between them. The CDR3, cysteine through phenylalanine, is 14 amino acids long. The entry retains the CDR3 DNA only, 42 bases that are in frame from base 1. The rearranged segments are TRBV5-1 and TRBJ1-4, with the D segment identity uncertain. The receptor was derived from an adult in good health. Sequencing used peripheral blood, obtained on day 0 of AZD1222 vaccination. The CDR3 in this case is CASSLGGFDEKLFF. The bases are TGCGCCAGCAGCTTGGGAGGGTTCGATGAAAAACTGTTTTTT. The full variable domain, completed from the reference TRBV5-1 and TRBJ1-4 proteins outside the CDR3, reads KAGVTQTPRYLIKTRGQQVTLSCSPISGHRSVSWYQQTPGQGLQFLFEYFSETQRNKGNFPGRFSGRQFSNSRSEMNVSTLELGDSALYLCASSLGGFDEKLFFGSGTQLSVL.